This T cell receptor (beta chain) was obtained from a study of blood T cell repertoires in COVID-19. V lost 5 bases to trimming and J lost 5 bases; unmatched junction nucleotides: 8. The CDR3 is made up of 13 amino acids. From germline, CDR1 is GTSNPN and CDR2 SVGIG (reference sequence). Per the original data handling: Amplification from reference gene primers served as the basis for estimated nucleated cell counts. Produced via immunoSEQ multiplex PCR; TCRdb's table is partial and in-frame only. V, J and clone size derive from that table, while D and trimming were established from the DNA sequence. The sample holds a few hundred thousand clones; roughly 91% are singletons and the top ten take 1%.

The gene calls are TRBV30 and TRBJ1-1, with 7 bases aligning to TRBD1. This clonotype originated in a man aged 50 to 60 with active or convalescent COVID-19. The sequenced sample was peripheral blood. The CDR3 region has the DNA TGTGCCTGGGAGACAGGGCGGCGGACTGAAGCTTTCTTT. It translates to CAWETGRRTEAFF.